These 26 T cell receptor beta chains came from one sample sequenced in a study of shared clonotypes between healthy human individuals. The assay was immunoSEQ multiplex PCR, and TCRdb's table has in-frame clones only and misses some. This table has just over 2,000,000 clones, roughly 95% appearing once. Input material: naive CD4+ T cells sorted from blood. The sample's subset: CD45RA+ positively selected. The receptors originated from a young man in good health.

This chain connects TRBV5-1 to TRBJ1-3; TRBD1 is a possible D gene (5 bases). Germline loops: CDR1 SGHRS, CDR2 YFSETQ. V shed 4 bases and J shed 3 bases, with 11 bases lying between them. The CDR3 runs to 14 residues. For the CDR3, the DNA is TGCGCCAGCAGCATGGAGGGGAGTGGAAACACCATATATTTT. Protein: CASSMEGSGNTIYF.

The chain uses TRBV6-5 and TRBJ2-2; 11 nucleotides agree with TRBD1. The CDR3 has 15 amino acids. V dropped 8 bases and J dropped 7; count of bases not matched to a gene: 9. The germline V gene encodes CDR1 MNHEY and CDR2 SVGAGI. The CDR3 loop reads CASRQGTGGFGELFF. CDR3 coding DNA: TGTGCCAGCCGACAAGGGACAGGGGGATTCGGGGAGCTGTTTTTT.

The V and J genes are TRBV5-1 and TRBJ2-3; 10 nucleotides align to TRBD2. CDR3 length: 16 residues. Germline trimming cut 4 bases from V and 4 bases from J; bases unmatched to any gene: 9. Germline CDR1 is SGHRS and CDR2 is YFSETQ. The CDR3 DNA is TGCGCCAGCAGCCTGGGACTAGCGATTATGGCAGATACGCAGTATTTT. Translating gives CASSLGLAIMADTQYF.

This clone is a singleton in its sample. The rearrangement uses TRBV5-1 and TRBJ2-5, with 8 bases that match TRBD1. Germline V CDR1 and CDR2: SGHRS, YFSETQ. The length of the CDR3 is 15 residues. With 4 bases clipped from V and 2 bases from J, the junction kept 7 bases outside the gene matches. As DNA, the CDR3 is TGCGCCAGCAGCGCCGACAGGGGCGGTCAAGAGACCCAGTACTTC. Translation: CASSADRGGQETQYF.

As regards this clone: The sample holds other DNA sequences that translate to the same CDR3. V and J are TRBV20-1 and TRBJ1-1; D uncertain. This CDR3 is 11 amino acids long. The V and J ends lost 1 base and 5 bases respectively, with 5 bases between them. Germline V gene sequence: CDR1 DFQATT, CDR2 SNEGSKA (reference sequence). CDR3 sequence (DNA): TGCAGTGCTAGAGGTGGGACTGAAGCTTTCTTT. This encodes CSARGGTEAFF.

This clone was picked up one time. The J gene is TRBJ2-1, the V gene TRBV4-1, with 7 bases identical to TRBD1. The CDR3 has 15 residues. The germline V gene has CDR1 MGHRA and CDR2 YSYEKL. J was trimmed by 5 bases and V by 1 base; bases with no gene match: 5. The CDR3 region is CASSQGQGTNNEQFF. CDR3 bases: TGCGCCAGCAGCCAAGGACAGGGTACGAACAATGAGCAGTTCTTC.

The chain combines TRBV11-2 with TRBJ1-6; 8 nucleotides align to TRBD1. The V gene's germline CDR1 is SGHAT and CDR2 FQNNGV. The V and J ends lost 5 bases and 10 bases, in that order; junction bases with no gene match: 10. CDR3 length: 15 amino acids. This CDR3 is CASSPPAGGGSPLHF. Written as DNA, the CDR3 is TGTGCCAGCAGCCCCCCCGCAGGGGGCGGCTCACCCCTCCACTTT.

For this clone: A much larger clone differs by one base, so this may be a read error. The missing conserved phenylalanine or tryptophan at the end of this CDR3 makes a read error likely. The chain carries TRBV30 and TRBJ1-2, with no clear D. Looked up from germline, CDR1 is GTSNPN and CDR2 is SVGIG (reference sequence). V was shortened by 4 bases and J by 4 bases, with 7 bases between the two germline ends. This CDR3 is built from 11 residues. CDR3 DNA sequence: TGTGCCTGGATCCGCCCCTATGGCTACACCCTC. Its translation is CAWIRPYGYTL.

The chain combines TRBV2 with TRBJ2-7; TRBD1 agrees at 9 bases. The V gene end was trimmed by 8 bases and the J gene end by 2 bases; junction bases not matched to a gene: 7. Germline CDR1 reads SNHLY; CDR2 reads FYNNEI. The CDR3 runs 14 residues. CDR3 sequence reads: CASAPGQGPYEQYF. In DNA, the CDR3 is TGTGCCAGCGCCCCAGGACAGGGGCCCTACGAGCAGTACTTC.

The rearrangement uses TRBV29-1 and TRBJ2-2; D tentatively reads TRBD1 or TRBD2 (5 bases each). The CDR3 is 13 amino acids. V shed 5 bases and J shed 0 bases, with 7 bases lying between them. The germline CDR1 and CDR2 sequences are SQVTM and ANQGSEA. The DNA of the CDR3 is TGCAGCGTTCGGGGCCCGAACACCGGGGAGCTGTTTTTT. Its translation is CSVRGPNTGELFF.

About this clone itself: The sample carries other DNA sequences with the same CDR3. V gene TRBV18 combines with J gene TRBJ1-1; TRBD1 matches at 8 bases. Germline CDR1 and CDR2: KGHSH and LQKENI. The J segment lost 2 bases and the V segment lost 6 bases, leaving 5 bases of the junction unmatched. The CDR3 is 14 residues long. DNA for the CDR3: TGTGCCAGCTCCGGACAGGGTCTAAACACTGAAGCTTTCTTT. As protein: CASSGQGLNTEAFF. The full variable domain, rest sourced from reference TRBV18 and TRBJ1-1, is NAGVMQNPRHLVRRRGQEARLRCSPMKGHSHVYWYRQLPEEGLKFMVYLQKENIIDESGMPKERFSAEFPKEGPSILRIQQVVRGDSAAYFCASSGQGLNTEAFFGQGTRLTVV.

The CDR3 here is CASLQEPTGELFF. CDR3 bases: TGCGCCAGCCTACAGGAGCCCACCGGGGAGCTGTTTTTT. The V and J genes are TRBV10-2 and TRBJ2-2; perhaps TRBD1 as D (5 bases). The V gene's germline CDR1 is WSHSY and CDR2 SAAADI. The CDR3 loop spans 13 amino acids. V gave up 8 bases and J gave up 4 bases, with 11 bases separating them.

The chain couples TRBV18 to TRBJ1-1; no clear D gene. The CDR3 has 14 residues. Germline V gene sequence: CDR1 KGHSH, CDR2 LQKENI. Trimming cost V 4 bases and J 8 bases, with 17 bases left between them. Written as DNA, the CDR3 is TGTGCCAGCTCACGAATCCAGCCCGAAAGAGAAGCTTTCTTT. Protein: CASSRIQPEREAFF.

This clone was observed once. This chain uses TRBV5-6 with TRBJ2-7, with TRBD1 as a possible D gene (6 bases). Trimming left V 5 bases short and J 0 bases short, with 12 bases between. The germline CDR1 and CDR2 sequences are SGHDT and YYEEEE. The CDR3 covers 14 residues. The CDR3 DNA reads TGTGCCAGCAGTTTGACAGGCAGCTCCTACGAGCAGTACTTC. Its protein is CASSLTGSSYEQYF.

The CDR3 here is CASSPPGLAAYEQYF. In nucleotides, the CDR3 is TGTGCCAGCAGCCCCCCCGGGCTAGCCGCTTACGAGCAGTACTTC. The chain uses TRBV28 and TRBJ2-7, with D maybe TRBD2 (5 bases). The germline gives CDR1 MDHEN, CDR2 SYDVKM. The CDR3 loop spans 15 amino acids. Trimming cost V 6 bases and J 4 bases, with 19 bases left between them.

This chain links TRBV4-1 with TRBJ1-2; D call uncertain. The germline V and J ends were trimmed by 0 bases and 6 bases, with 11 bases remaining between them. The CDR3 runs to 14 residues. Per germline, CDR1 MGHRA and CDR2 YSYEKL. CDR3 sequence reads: CASSQDPRPDGYTF. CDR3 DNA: TGCGCCAGCAGCCAAGACCCCAGGCCGGATGGCTACACCTTC.

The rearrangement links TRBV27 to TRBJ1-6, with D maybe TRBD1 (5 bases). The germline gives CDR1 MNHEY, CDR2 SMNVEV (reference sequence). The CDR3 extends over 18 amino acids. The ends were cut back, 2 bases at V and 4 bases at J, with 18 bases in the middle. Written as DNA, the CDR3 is TGTGCCAGCAGTTTAGGGGCAGGAGGCGCGATATATAATTCACCCCTCCACTTT. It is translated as CASSLGAGGAIYNSPLHF.

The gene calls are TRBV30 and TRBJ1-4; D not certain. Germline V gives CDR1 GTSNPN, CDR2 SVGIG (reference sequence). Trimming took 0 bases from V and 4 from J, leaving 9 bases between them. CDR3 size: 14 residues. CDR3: CAWSVVGSNEKLFF. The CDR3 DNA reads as TGTGCCTGGAGTGTCGTTGGTAGTAATGAAAAACTGTTTTTT.

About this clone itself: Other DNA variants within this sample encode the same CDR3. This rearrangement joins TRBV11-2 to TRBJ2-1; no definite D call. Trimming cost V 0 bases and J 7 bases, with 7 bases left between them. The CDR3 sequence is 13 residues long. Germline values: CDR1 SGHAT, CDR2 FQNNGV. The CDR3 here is CASSLEGRNEQFF. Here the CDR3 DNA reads TGTGCCAGCAGCTTAGAAGGGCGAAATGAGCAGTTCTTC.

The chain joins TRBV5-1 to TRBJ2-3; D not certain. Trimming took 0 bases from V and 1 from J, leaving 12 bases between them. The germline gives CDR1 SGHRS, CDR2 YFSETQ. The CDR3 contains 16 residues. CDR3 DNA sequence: TGCGCCAGCAGCTTGGACACATATGGCCGCACAGATACGCAGTATTTT. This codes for CASSLDTYGRTDTQYF.

In nucleotides, the CDR3 is TGTGCCAGCAGTCCCGCGGCTAGCGGATCCTACGAGCAGTACTTC. It yields the protein CASSPAASGSYEQYF. This chain links TRBV28 with TRBJ2-7, with 7 bases aligning to TRBD2. The CDR3 sequence is 15 residues long. Unmatched junction bases numbered 8, after V lost 5 bases and J lost 1 base. In germline, CDR1 is MDHEN, CDR2 SYDVKM.

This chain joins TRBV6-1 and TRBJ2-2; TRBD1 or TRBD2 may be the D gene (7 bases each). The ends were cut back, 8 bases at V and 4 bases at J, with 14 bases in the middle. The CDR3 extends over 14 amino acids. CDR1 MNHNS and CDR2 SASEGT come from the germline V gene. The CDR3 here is CASYRGGGTGELFF. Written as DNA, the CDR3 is TGTGCCAGCTACAGGGGAGGGGGCACCGGGGAGCTGTTTTTT.

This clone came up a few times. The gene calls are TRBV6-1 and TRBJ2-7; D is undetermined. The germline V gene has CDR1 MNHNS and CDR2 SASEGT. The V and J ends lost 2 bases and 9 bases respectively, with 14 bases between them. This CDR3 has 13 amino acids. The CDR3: CASSENSPYWQYF. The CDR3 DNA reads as TGTGCCAGCAGTGAAAATAGCCCTTATTGGCAGTACTTC.

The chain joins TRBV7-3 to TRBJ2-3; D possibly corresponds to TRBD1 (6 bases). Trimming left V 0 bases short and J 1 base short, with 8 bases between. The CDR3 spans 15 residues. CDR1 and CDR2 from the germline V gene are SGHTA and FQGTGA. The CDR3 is CASSLTQGRTDTQYF. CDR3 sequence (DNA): TGTGCCAGCAGCTTAACACAGGGTCGCACAGATACGCAGTATTTT.

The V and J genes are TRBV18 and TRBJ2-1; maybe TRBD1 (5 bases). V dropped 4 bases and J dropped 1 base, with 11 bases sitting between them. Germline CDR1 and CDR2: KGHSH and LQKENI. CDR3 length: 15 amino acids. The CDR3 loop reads CASSRQPGSYNEQFF. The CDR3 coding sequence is TGTGCCAGCTCACGACAACCAGGGTCCTACAATGAGCAGTTCTTC.

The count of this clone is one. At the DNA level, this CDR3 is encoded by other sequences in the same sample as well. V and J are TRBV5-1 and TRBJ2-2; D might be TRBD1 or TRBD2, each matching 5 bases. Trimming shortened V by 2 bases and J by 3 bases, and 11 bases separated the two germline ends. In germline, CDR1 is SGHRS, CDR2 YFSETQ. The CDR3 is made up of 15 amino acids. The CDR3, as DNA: TGCGCCAGCAGCTTAGAGGGGCTCGACACCGGGGAGCTGTTTTTT. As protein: CASSLEGLDTGELFF.